The 7 T cell receptor beta chains reported below all come from one sample, sequenced in a study of T cell clonotyping in hematopoietic cell transplantation (dated by TCRdb to the early 2020s). In the paper's terms, the time point label means: 100 days after allo-HCT. Receptors were amplified or captured by the immunoSEQ multiplex PCR assay. TCRdb retrieved this table from immuneACCESS and kept in-frame rearrangements only. Not all clones are present; in checked studies, unresolved V genes account for under half, and no reason is known for the remainder. In all, the sample holds 8,400 or so clones, and roughly 66% of those were seen once. The top ten clonotypes cover more than 20% of the sample. Sequenced here: peripheral blood mononuclear cells, sampled 100 days after allogeneic stem cell transplant. All receptors derive from a male patient aged 55 to 70 who had an allogeneic stem cell transplant from an unrelated donor, so the T cells may come from the graft donor. Some clones in this sample may be carry-over from other donors' samples.

This sequence joins TRBV9 and TRBJ1-1; D remains unclear. CDR3 size: 14 residues. Germline lookup yields CDR1 SGDLS and CDR2 YYNGEE. Trimming removed 0 bases from V and 1 base from J, with 7 bases in between. As DNA, the CDR3 is TGTGCCAGCAGCGTAGGTCTGCAGAACACTGAAGCTTTCTTT. It is translated as CASSVGLQNTEAFF.

As DNA, the CDR3 is TGTGCCAGCAGCCAAGGTGAGGCTCCTCCGTTGCATGGCTACACCTTC. This gives the protein CASSQGEAPPLHGYTF. The chain is built from TRBV14 and TRBJ1-2; D remains ambiguous. V lost 1 base and J lost 6, with 18 bases in between. The CDR3 totals 16 residues. Germline CDR1 is SGHDN and CDR2 is FVKESK.

In its sample, this clone was seen once. This chain links TRBV5-1 with TRBJ2-1, with TRBD2 matching 9 bases. Trimming cost V 5 bases and J 3 bases; bases outside gene matches: 6. The CDR3 extends over 15 amino acids. Germline V CDR1 and CDR2: SGHRS, YFSETQ. The CDR3 loop is CASRDSGGRYNEQFF. The CDR3 DNA is TGCGCCAGCAGAGATAGCGGGGGACGCTACAATGAGCAGTTCTTC.

This clone has a handful of counts. This chain uses TRBV11-2 with TRBJ1-1; tentative D call: TRBD1 (5 bases). The CDR3 contains 12 residues. V gave up 5 bases and J gave up 8 bases, with 12 bases separating them. From germline, CDR1 is SGHAT and CDR2 FQNNGV. CDR3 sequence reads: CASSLWGSEAFF. DNA for the CDR3: TGTGCCAGCAGCCTGTGGGGCTCCGAAGCTTTCTTT.

The chain carries TRBV6-6 and TRBJ2-7; tentatively, D is TRBD2 (5 bases). CDR3 length: 11 residues. With 8 bases removed from V and 3 bases from J, the gap between germline ends came to 8 bases. Germline assignment: CDR1 MNHNY and CDR2 SVGAGI (reference sequence). The CDR3 is CASSEGYEQYF. CDR3 coding DNA: TGTGCCAGCTCAGAGGGCTACGAGCAGTACTTC.

This sequence joins TRBV10-3 and TRBJ2-7; D is undetermined. The V gene lost 4 bases and the J gene lost 0 bases, with 13 bases spanning the gap. The CDR3 totals 15 residues. Germline CDR1 and CDR2: ENHRY and SYGVKD. The CDR3 sequence: CAISVSGPSSYEQYF. The CDR3 DNA follows: TGTGCCATCAGTGTCTCCGGCCCCAGCTCCTACGAGCAGTACTTC.

The chain uses TRBV19 and TRBJ1-4; D is possibly TRBD1 (5 bases). CDR3 length equals 16 residues. The germline V gene has CDR1 LNHDA and CDR2 SQIVND (reference sequence). The ends were cut back, 8 bases at V and 0 bases at J, with 16 bases in the middle. CDR3 sequence: CASHTSGRATNEKLFF. For the CDR3, the DNA is TGTGCCAGTCACACCTCGGGACGGGCAACTAATGAAAAACTGTTTTTT.